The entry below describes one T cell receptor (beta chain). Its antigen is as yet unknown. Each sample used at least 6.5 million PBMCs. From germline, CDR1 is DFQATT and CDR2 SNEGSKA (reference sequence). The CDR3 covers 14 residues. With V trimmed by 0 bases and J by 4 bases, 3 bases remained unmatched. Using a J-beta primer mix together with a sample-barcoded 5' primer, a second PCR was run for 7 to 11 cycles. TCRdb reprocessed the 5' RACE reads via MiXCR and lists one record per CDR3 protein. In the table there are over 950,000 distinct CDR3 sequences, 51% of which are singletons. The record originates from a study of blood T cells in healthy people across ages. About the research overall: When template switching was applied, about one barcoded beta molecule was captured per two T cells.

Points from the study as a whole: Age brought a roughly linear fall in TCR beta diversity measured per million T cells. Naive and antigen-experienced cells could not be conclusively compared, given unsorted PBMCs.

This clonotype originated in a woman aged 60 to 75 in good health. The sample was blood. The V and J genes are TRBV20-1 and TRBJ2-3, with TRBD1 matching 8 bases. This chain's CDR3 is CSARDDRGADTQYF. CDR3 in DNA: TGCAGTGCTAGAGACGACAGGGGAGCAGATACGCAGTATTTT.